The sequence of this T cell receptor (beta chain) was determined in a study of blood T cell repertoires in COVID-19. Study information: PBMCs, B-cell-depleted T cells, or T cells provided the cDNA or gDNA that made up the material.

CDR1 and CDR2 (germline): SEHNR, FQNEAQ (reference sequence). Germline trimming cut 5 bases from V and 10 bases from J; bases unmatched to any gene: 6. This CDR3 is built from 14 residues. Assay used: immunoSEQ multiplex PCR; TCRdb lists only in-frame clones, some missing. The sample has about 300,000 clones, about 82% seen once. The sequencing input was peripheral blood. The rearrangement links TRBV7-9 to TRBJ2-7, with 15 nucleotides matching TRBD2. The TCR sequence derives from a woman aged 45-59 years with acute or convalescent COVID-19. The CDR3 bases are TGTGCCAGCAGCCAAGGACTAGCGGGAGGGAATCAGTACTTC. Translating gives CASSQGLAGGNQYF.